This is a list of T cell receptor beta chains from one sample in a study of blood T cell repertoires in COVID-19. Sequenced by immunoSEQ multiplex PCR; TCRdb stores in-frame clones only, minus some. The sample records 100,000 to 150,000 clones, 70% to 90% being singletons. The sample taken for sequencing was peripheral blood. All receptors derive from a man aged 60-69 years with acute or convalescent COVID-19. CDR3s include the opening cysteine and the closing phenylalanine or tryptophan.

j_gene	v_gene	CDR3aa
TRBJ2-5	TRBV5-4	CASSSLQTGEETQYF
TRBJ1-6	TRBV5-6	CASSPTGVNSPLHF
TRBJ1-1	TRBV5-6	CASSPDRGRAFF
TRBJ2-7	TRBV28	CASIGIEGTSSYEQYF
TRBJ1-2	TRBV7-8	CASSPSKGVNYGYTF
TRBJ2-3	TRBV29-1	CSGRGGTDTQYF
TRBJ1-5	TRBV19	CASLEQGNSNQPQHF
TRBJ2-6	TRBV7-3	CASSTGPGGLSGANVLTF
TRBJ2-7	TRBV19	CASSNSLAVTYEQYF
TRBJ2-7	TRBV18	CASSPQSGEQYF
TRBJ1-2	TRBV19	CASSIVSGDYGYTF
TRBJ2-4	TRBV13	CASSLGTSHIQYF
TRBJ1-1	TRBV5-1	CASSAGLEAFF
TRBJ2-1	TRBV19	CASSTAGVEYNEQFF
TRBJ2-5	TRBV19	CASSISPQETQYF
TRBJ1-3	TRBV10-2	CASSLTGDSGNTIYF
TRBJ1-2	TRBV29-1	CSVARYQAYGYTF
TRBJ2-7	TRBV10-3	CAISSPERDSYEQYF
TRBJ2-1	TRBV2	CASSPLRGGNEQFF
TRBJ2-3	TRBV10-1	CASSESAGRGDTQYF
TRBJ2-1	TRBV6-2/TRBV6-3	CASSQTGGSVNEQFF
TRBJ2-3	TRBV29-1	CSDVRGNTDTQYF
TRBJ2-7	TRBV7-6	CASSARRTGTSYEQYF
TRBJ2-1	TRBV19	CASSISRGNEQFF
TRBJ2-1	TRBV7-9	CASSLRDITYNEQFF
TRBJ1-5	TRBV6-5	CASSYDPQGNQPQHF
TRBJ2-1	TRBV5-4	CASSLGASGYYNEQFF
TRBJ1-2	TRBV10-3	CAITPGQGNYGYTF
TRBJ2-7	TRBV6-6	CASSPSSYEQYF
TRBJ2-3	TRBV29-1	CSVGGTGSTDTQYF
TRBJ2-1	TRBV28	CASSYPLRQVYNEQFF
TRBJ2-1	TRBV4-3	CASSQGQSGSPYNEQFF
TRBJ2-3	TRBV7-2	CASRLLGGKIDTQYF
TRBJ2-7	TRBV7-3	CASSLQGGADPPYEQYF
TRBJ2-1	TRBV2	CASPTGSINEQFF
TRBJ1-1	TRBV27	CASSSGWAGLRNEAFF
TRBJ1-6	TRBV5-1	CASSLGGQGNSPLHF
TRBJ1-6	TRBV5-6	CASSLSRDRGRESPLHF
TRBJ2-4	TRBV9	CASSVDSGEGNIQYF
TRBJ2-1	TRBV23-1	CASFSGYNEQFF
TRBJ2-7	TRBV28	CASSSLEGATYEQYF
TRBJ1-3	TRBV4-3	CASSQGPPGQGLGGNTIYF
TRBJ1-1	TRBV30	CAWSVEQGAEAFF
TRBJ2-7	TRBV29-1	CSVEVGTGYEQYF
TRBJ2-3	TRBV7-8	CASSQASGTQYF
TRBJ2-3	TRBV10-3	CAIRTSGASTDTQYF
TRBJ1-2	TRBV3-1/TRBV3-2	CASSPHAGQGNYGYTF
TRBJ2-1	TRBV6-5	CASSILAGENEQFF
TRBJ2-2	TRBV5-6	CASSLSSGELFF
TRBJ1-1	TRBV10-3	CAIKSEGENTEAFF
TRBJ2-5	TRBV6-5	CASSILQGTQYF
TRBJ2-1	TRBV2	CASRPGLAGVLSSYNEQFF
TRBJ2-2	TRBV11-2	CASSPRANTGELFF
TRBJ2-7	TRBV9	CASSVAVESYEQYF
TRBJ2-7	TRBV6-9	CASSYPRQGASYEQYF
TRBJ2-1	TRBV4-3	CASSLGSGTPLF
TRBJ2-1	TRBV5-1	CASSLRVAGVNEQFF
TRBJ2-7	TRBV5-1	CASSLTGQDTEQYF